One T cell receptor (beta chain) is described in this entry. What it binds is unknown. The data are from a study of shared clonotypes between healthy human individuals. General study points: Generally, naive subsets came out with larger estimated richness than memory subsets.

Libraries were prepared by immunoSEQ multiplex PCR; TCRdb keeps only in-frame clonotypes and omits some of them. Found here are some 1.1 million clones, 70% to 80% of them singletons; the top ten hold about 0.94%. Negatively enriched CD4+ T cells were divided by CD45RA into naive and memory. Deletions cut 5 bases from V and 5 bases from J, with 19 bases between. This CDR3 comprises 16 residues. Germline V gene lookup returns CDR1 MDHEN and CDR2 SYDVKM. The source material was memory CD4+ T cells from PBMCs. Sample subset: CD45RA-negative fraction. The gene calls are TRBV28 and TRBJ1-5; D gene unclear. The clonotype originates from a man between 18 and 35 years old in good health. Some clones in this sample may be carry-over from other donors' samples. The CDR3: CASSKQRNVADQPQHF. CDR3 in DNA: TGTGCCAGCAGTAAGCAGCGAAACGTTGCGGATCAGCCCCAGCATTTT.